These T cell receptor beta chains were read from a single sample in a study of cytomegalovirus exposure and HLA in healthy donors. Profiled with immunoSEQ multiplex PCR; TCRdb holds only in-frame clones, not every one. Among 150,000 to 200,000 clones listed, about 80% were seen once. What was sequenced was PBMCs. These receptors were collected from a young woman in good health and CMV-seropositive. Both conserved end residues are part of each CDR3. The D gene is left open where the match is weak. Expanded clones get a size class; other rows say once, few or many, or leave the size out.

clone_size	d_call	v_call	j_call	cdr3_aa	cdr3_nt
-	TRBD1	TRBV25-1	TRBJ1-4	CASSWTGRMIGEKLFF	TGTGCCAGCAGTTGGACAGGGAGGATGATTGGGGAAAAACTGTTTTTT
once	-	TRBV30	TRBJ2-3	CAGSRGLTDTQYF	TGTGCCGGCTCACGAGGGCTCACGGATACGCAGTATTTT
-	TRBD1	TRBV29-1	TRBJ1-2	CSVAPGQGRGYTF	TGCAGCGTCGCCCCGGGACAGGGCCGAGGCTACACCTTC
once	TRBD1	TRBV29-1	TRBJ2-7	CSVGRTGASYEQYF	TGCAGCGTGGGGAGGACAGGGGCCTCCTACGAGCAGTACTTC
-	-	TRBV6-1	TRBJ1-2	CASSEGWGGDYGYTF	TGTGCCAGCAGTGAAGGGTGGGGGGGGGACTATGGCTACACCTTC
-	-	TRBV6-5	TRBJ1-4	CASRKGITNEKLFF	TGTGCCAGCAGGAAGGGGATCACTAATGAAAAACTGTTTTTT
few	-	TRBV9	TRBJ2-7	CASSGRGGNLYEQYF	TGTGCCAGCAGCGGCCGTGGAGGGAACCTTTACGAGCAGTACTTC
-	-	TRBV7-9	TRBJ2-1	CASSFDSYNEQFF	TGTGCCAGCAGCTTTGACAGTTACAATGAGCAGTTCTTC
-	TRBD1	TRBV7-8	TRBJ2-5	CASSSKGAQETQYF	TGTGCCAGCAGCTCCAAGGGGGCACAAGAGACCCAGTACTTC
-	-	TRBV2	TRBJ2-3	CASSDWGGGTSTDTQYF	TGTGCCAGCAGTGACTGGGGCGGGGGCACTAGCACAGATACGCAGTATTTT
-	TRBD1	TRBV18	TRBJ1-4	CASSSGTGDEKLFF	TGTGCCAGCTCATCCGGGACAGGGGATGAAAAACTGTTTTTT
-	-	TRBV5-1	TRBJ2-1	CASSLGQGGYEQFF	TGCGCCAGCAGCTTGGGGCAGGGTGGGTATGAGCAGTTCTTC
-	-	TRBV7-6	TRBJ1-2	CASSLGDGAYGYTF	TGTGCCAGCAGCTTAGGTGATGGGGCTTATGGCTACACCTTC
-	-	TRBV6-4	TRBJ2-3	CASSQTSTDTQYF	TGTGCCAGCAGCCAGACTAGCACAGATACGCAGTATTTT
-	-	TRBV6-5	TRBJ2-2	CASSYSGGMGGELFF	TGTGCCAGCAGTTACTCTGGGGGGATGGGCGGGGAGCTGTTTTTT
once	-	TRBV6-5	TRBJ2-2	CASSYHRVAGELFF	TGTGCCAGCAGTTATCACAGGGTGGCCGGGGAGCTGTTTTTT
-	-	TRBV5-6	TRBJ2-6	CASSRDSHSGANVLTF	TGTGCCAGCAGCCGGGATTCTCACTCTGGGGCCAACGTCCTGACTTTC
-	-	TRBV5-1	TRBJ2-7	CASSLGGGYEQYF	TGCGCCAGCAGCTTGGGCGGAGGGTACGAGCAGTACTTC
once	-	TRBV7-9	TRBJ2-5	CASSLRFEQKETQYF	TGTGCCAGCAGCTTAAGGTTCGAACAGAAAGAGACCCAGTACTTC
-	-	TRBV18	TRBJ1-2	CASSPPGTRRSYTF	TGTGCCAGCTCACCCCCAGGGACAAGAAGGAGCTACACCTTC
-	-	TRBV5-1	TRBJ2-6	CASSSTGTTGANVLTF	TGCGCCAGCAGCTCGACCGGGACAACTGGGGCCAACGTCCTGACTTTC
-	TRBD1	TRBV30	TRBJ1-4	CASRQGSTTNEKLFF	TGTGCCTCGCGACAGGGATCAACAACTAATGAAAAACTGTTTTTT
-	-	TRBV28	TRBJ2-3	CASSPNTDTQYF	TGTGCCAGCAGTCCTAACACAGATACGCAGTATTTT
-	-	TRBV28	TRBJ1-1	CASRYPGRGSPEAFF	TGTGCCAGCAGATACCCTGGAAGGGGATCCCCTGAAGCTTTCTTT
-	-	TRBV28	TRBJ2-7	CASTTGWQKGSF	TGTGCCAGCACTACAGGTTGGCAAAAGGGTTCCTTC
once	-	TRBV6-4	TRBJ2-3	CASSDSSTPDTQYF	TGTGCCAGCAGTGACTCTAGTACGCCAGATACGCAGTATTTT
-	-	TRBV27	TRBJ2-6	CASSLSIGGSGANVLTF	TGTGCCAGCAGTTTATCGATAGGGGGAAGCGGGGCCAACGTCCTGACTTTC
few	-	TRBV6-1	TRBJ1-1	CASSEVGQNTEAFF	TGTGCCAGCAGTGAAGTGGGACAGAACACTGAAGCTTTCTTT
-	-	TRBV2	TRBJ2-1	CASSERSRGGGNEQFF	TGTGCCAGCAGTGAAAGGTCGAGGGGGGGCGGCAATGAGCAGTTCTTC
-	-	TRBV5-6	TRBJ1-6	CASSLVVQGISPLHF	TGTGCCAGCAGCTTGGTAGTGCAGGGAATCTCACCCCTCCACTTT
-	-	TRBV7-9	TRBJ1-5	CASSRTRVGSNQPQHF	TGTGCCAGCAGCCGAACCAGGGTGGGCAGCAATCAGCCCCAGCATTTT
-	TRBD1	TRBV7-8	TRBJ1-2	CASSPGTAGIYGYTF	TGTGCCAGCAGCCCCGGGACAGCTGGGATCTATGGCTACACCTTC
-	-	TRBV5-4	TRBJ1-3	CASSPSAGAGNTIYF	TGTGCCAGCAGCCCGTCGGCAGGGGCTGGAAACACCATATATTTT
-	TRBD2	TRBV2	TRBJ2-5	CASRTSGAGAQYF	TGTGCCAGCAGGACTAGCGGGGCGGGGGCCCAGTACTTC
-	TRBD2	TRBV7-3	TRBJ2-3	CASSLHPGLAGGQPLRTDTQYF	TGTGCCAGCAGCCTCCACCCTGGACTAGCGGGGGGCCAACCCCTCCGCACAGATACGCAGTATTTT
-	-	TRBV4-2	TRBJ1-2	CASSQDRGLWGSGTF	-
-	-	TRBV7-7	TRBJ2-5	CASSLNGGRQETQYF	TGTGCCAGCAGCTTAAACGGGGGGCGTCAAGAGACCCAGTACTTC
-	TRBD2	TRBV4-2	TRBJ2-5	CASSQLSSGGALETQYF	TGTGCCAGCAGCCAACTATCTAGCGGGGGGGCGTTAGAGACCCAGTACTTC
-	-	TRBV13	TRBJ2-7	CASSLGRSSEQYF	TGTGCCAGCAGCTTAGGCCGGTCCTCCGAGCAGTACTTC
-	-	TRBV5-1	TRBJ2-3	CASSRGGTASTDTQYF	TGCGCCAGCAGCCGGGGCGGGACAGCTAGCACAGATACGCAGTATTTT
-	-	TRBV13	TRBJ1-2	CASSLLETYGYTF	TGTGCCAGCAGCTTATTAGAGACTTATGGCTACACCTTC
-	-	TRBV13	TRBJ2-6	CASSPRESGGANVLTF	TGTGCCAGCAGCCCCCGGGAGTCCGGGGGGGCCAACGTCCTGACTTTC
-	TRBD2	TRBV9	TRBJ2-1	CASGGSGTSVDNEQFF	TGTGCCAGCGGAGGTTCCGGGACTAGCGTAGACAATGAGCAGTTCTTC
-	TRBD2	TRBV7-3	TRBJ2-2	CASSLLAGKLNTGELFF	TGTGCCAGCAGCTTACTAGCGGGGAAGCTCAACACCGGGGAGCTGTTTTTT
-	TRBD1	TRBV6-5	TRBJ1-1	CASRQGEGGEAFF	TGTGCCAGCAGACAGGGGGAAGGAGGTGAAGCTTTCTTT
-	TRBD1	TRBV7-6	TRBJ2-7	CASSPKGDRGTFVYEQYF	TGTGCCAGCAGCCCGAAGGGGGACAGGGGTACATTCGTGTACGAGCAGTACTTC
-	TRBD2	TRBV5-1	TRBJ2-5	CASSLTGGNQETQYF	TGCGCCAGCAGCTTAACGGGGGGTAACCAAGAGACCCAGTACTTC
-	TRBD2	TRBV4-1	TRBJ2-3	CASSWERGTFRTQYF	TGCGCCAGCAGCTGGGAGCGGGGGACTTTTCGGACGCAGTATTTT
few	TRBD2	TRBV9	TRBJ2-3	CASSGLAGGSADTQYF	TGTGCCAGCAGCGGACTAGCGGGGGGGTCCGCAGATACGCAGTATTTT
-	-	TRBV19	TRBJ1-3	CASSMGRSGNTIYF	TGTGCCAGTAGTATGGGCCGCTCTGGAAACACCATATATTTT